The count of the clone carrying this T cell receptor beta chain is one. V shed 6 bases, J shed 3 bases, and the junction held 5 bases outside the gene matches. The germline gives CDR1 DFQATT, CDR2 SNEGSKA (reference sequence). The CDR3 sequence is 13 residues long. This sample was included in a study of regulatory T cells in long-lasting Graves disease. In building TCR beta libraries, iRepertoire HTBI primers were used together with Arm-PCR of CDR3 regions. TCRdb used MiXCR to reprocess the multiplex PCR reads, holding one entry per CDR3 protein. The profile covers about 470,000 distinct CDR3 sequences, with about 20% appearing a single time and less than 9% taken by the ten largest. As for time point: persistent/refractory GD, antithyroid drugs over 5 years with positive TRAb. Making the TCR library involved RNA that had been extracted from PBMCs.

This clonotype originated in a female donor with Graves disease. The input for sequencing was peripheral blood mononuclear cells (PBMCs), taken when the disease was refractory, from a patient treated with antithyroid drugs. V usage is TRBV20-1 and J usage is TRBJ2-7, with 10 bases aligning to TRBD1. In DNA form, the CDR3 reads TGCAGTGCCCCAGGACAGGGGGTCTACGAGCAGTACTTC. This translates into CSAPGQGVYEQYF.